Listed below are T cell receptor beta chains from one sample, sequenced in a study of identical twins. From the 5' RACE reads, TCRdb called clonotypes with MiXCR, one entry per CDR3 protein. The table includes more than 650,000 distinct CDR3 sequences, roughly 6% detected once. The sequenced sample consisted of naive T cells sorted from blood. Receptor source: a man between 18 and 29 years old in good health. Each CDR3 is given with its conserved first and last residue. D genes are given only for firm matches. Clone size is shown for a subset of rows, as once, few, many or a class of expanded clone.

TRBJ2-1,few,TRBV30,NA,CAWRSGGRGIEQFF,TGTGCCTGGAGGTCGGGGGGCCGAGGTATTGAGCAGTTCTTC
TRBJ2-3,many,TRBV7-6,TRBD2,CASSLTSSHTDTQYF,TGTGCCAGCAGCCTGACTAGCAGCCACACAGATACGCAGTATTTT
TRBJ2-7,few,TRBV5-1,NA,CASRRTASYEQYF,TGCGCCAGCAGACGAACCGCTTCCTACGAGCAGTACTTC
TRBJ2-4,many,TRBV20-1,NA,CSARDPGVAKNIQYF,TGCAGTGCTAGAGATCCAGGAGTAGCCAAAAACATTCAGTACTTC
TRBJ2-1,few,TRBV6-1,TRBD2,CASSLFGTSAYNEQFF,TGTGCCAGCAGTCTTTTCGGGACTAGCGCATACAATGAGCAGTTCTTC
TRBJ2-1,many,TRBV20-1,TRBD2,CSASTASGSFYEQFF,TGCAGTGCTAGTACGGCTAGCGGGAGTTTTTATGAGCAGTTCTTC
TRBJ1-5,many,TRBV20-1,NA,CSARGTQPQHF,TGCAGTGCTAGAGGAACTCAGCCCCAGCATTTT
TRBJ1-1,many,TRBV20-1,NA,CSARAGSTEAFF,TGCAGTGCTAGAGCAGGGAGCACTGAAGCTTTCTTT
TRBJ2-7,NA,TRBV7-9,NA,CASSQTGLEQYF,TGTGCCAGCAGCCAAACAGGGTTAGAGCAGTACTTC
TRBJ2-1,NA,TRBV14,NA,CASSQVIKNEQFF,TGTGCCAGCAGCCAAGTTATTAAAAATGAGCAGTTCTTC
TRBJ2-1,few,TRBV12-3/TRBV12-4,NA,CASIKGTQPNEQFF,TGTGCCAGCATCAAAGGGACACAACCAAATGAGCAGTTCTTC
TRBJ2-7,NA,TRBV6-1,NA,CASSESRGSYEQYF,TGTGCCAGCAGTGAAAGTCGGGGCTCCTACGAGCAGTACTTC
TRBJ2-1,many,TRBV2,NA,CASSGASIDNEQFF,TGTGCCAGCAGTGGGGCTAGTATCGACAATGAGCAGTTCTTC
TRBJ1-3,NA,TRBV7-2,TRBD1,CASSSTPTGSVHTIYF,TGTGCCAGCAGCTCTACCCCGACAGGGAGTGTACACACCATATATTTT
TRBJ1-1,few,TRBV30,TRBD1,CAWSGTGVGTAFF,TGTGCCTGGAGTGGGACAGGGGTTGGTACAGCTTTCTTT
TRBJ2-7,many,TRBV29-1,TRBD2,CSVQREGFYEQYF,TGCAGCGTCCAGCGGGAAGGGTTCTACGAGCAGTACTTC
TRBJ2-7,NA,TRBV5-1,NA,CASSLADGGEQYF,TGCGCCAGCAGCTTGGCAGATGGGGGCGAGCAGTACTTC
TRBJ1-4,few,TRBV30,NA,CAWSTGRNEKLFF,TGTGCCTGGAGTACCGGGCGGAATGAAAAACTGTTTTTT
TRBJ2-7,many,TRBV6-1,TRBD2,CASRLAGGRNEQYF,TGTGCCAGCAGACTAGCGGGAGGGCGGAACGAGCAGTACTTC
TRBJ2-7,many,TRBV20-1,TRBD2,CSARPGLAGLYEQYF,TGCAGTGCTAGACCGGGACTAGCGGGGCTCTACGAGCAGTACTTC
TRBJ2-5,NA,TRBV5-5,NA,CASSMSQGSETQYF,TGTGCCAGCAGTATGTCGCAGGGGTCAGAGACCCAGTACTTC
TRBJ2-2,many,TRBV12-3/TRBV12-4,NA,CASSSPGIELTGELFF,TGTGCCAGCAGTTCTCCCGGCATCGAGCTCACCGGGGAGCTGTTTTTT
TRBJ2-1,many,TRBV6-1,NA,CASKGDQALFNEQFF,TGTGCCAGCAAGGGGGACCAGGCCCTCTTCAATGAGCAGTTCTTC
TRBJ1-2,many,TRBV5-1,TRBD1,CASSIRQGAEGYTF,TGCGCCAGCAGCATCAGACAGGGGGCGGAGGGCTACACCTTC
TRBJ1-1,many,TRBV6-1,NA,CASSEGGVGTEAFF,TGTGCCAGCAGTGAGGGGGGAGTGGGAACTGAAGCTTTCTTT
TRBJ2-5,many,TRBV15,NA,CATSRQGWQETQYF,TGTGCCACCAGCAGACAGGGGTGGCAAGAGACCCAGTACTTC
TRBJ2-3,few,TRBV4-1,TRBD2,CASSQHGLGADTQYF,TGCGCCAGCAGCCAACACGGACTAGGCGCAGATACGCAGTATTTT
TRBJ1-2,many,TRBV6-2/TRBV6-3,NA,CATKRTVHSSDGYTF,TGTGCCACCAAGAGGACAGTACATTCTTCGGACGGCTACACCTTC
TRBJ2-3,NA,TRBV15,NA,CATSTDATQYF,TGTGCCACCAGCACCGACGCCACGCAGTATTTT